The text below deals with one T cell receptor beta chain. Its antigen is not known. Terminally differentiated effector memory CD45RA+ cells were left out of the naive CD8 fraction, which was CD45RO-negative and positively selected for CCR7. This sample is part of a study of shared clonotypes between healthy human individuals. Study observations and caveats: Non-shared clonotypes showed lower generation probabilities than clonotypes common to all four donors. Naive CD4 clonotype sharing across several donors was approximately 5%.

TCRdb's table, derived via immunoSEQ multiplex PCR, lists solely in-frame clones and lacks some. This sample has over 800,000 clones, with around 93% found just once. V was pared by 10 bases and J by 6 bases, with 12 bases between. From germline, CDR1 is SNHLY and CDR2 FYNNEI. CDR3 size: 11 residues. The V call is TRBV2, the J call TRBJ1-2; the D gene is possibly TRBD1 (6 bases). Sequenced material: naive CD8+ T cells sorted from blood. The TCR comes from a man aged 25 to 40 in good health. CDR3 protein: CAIRQVNGYTF. As DNA, the CDR3 is TGTGCCATCAGACAGGTTAATGGCTACACCTTC.